The present T cell receptor beta chain was sequenced within a study of radiotherapy plus CTLA-4 blockade in lung cancer. Study-level background: About 17% of enrolled patients responded objectively, and more than 25% had disease control. Study-wide findings and caveats: Reportedly, early blood T cell clone dynamics best predicted response, with interferon-beta. Subsequent to radiotherapy plus ipilimumab, tumor-derived TCR clones underwent expansion in blood.

Remarks on this clone: The antigen is unknown.

CDR1 LNHDA and CDR2 SQIVND come from the germline V gene (reference sequence). The CDR3 sequence is 14 residues long. Trimming took 4 bases from V and 0 from J, leaving 10 bases between them. The assay was immunoSEQ multiplex PCR, and TCRdb's table has in-frame clones only and misses some. This table has 43,000 or so clones, around 63% appearing once. CTLA-4 blockade with ipilimumab, together with focal radiation, was given to patients with chemo-refractory metastatic non-small-cell lung cancer. Sequenced here: peripheral blood, sampled from a patient treated with radiotherapy plus ipilimumab. The chain links TRBV19 to TRBJ2-7, with a tentative D call TRBD2 (6 bases). The TCR originated in a human donor with non-small cell lung cancer who had a partial response to radiotherapy plus ipilimumab. The CDR3 sequence is CASSTQRASYEQYF. The CDR3, as DNA: TGTGCCAGTAGTACCCAGCGGGCCTCCTACGAGCAGTACTTC.